The table lists the clone carrying this TCR beta chain with many counts. No antigen is known for it. This specimen belongs to a study of human T cells and chemical hapten exposure. Across the whole study: Weekly diphenylcyclopropenone doses were given to patients' scalps across the approximately 25-week study. The study, taken as a whole, reports: The number of TCRs over 1 in 1000 frequency stayed unchanged after DPC.

Time point here: pre-sensitization, week 0. Indicated treatment: therapeutic diphenylcyclopropenone sensitization with weekly scalp DPC. The study used a library that attached unique molecular identifiers to individual cDNA molecules. As processed by the authors: Samples ranged from about 23,224 to 690,600 TCRs, with a median of around 100,000. Using its own MiXCR run on the RACE reads, TCRdb lists one record per CDR3 protein. What appears here as the V and J calls and clone size reflects TCRdb's work, not the paper's. The data show roughly 51,000 distinct CDR3 sequences, with 9.5% to 10% seen just once and 8% to 10% held by the top ten. CDR1 is SGHTA and CDR2 is FQGTGA in the germline V gene. The V gene end was trimmed by 3 bases and the J gene end by 5 bases; junction bases not matched to a gene: 1. CDR3 length: 15 amino acids.

Sequenced here: whole blood, sampled in connection with sensitization to the hapten diphenylcyclopropenone (DPC). The rearrangement joins TRBV7-3 to TRBJ2-2; the match to TRBD2 covers 12 bases. This receptor was obtained from a man in his forties or fifties with alopecia areata. Some clones in this sample may be carry-over from other donors' samples. CDR3: CASSFGLAGTGELFF. The CDR3 region has the DNA TGTGCCAGCAGCTTCGGACTAGCGGGGACCGGGGAGCTGTTTTTT. Drawing the rest from reference TRBV7-3 and TRBJ2-2, the complete variable domain is GAGVSQTPSNKVTEKGKYVELRCDPISGHTALYWYRQSLGQGPEFLIYFQGTGAADDSGLPNDRFFAVRPEGSVSTLKIQRTERGDSAVYLCASSFGLAGTGELFFGEGSRLTVL.